Following are 20 T cell receptor beta chains from one sample sequenced in a study of cytomegalovirus exposure and HLA in healthy donors. Primers for the PCR totalled 60 Vbeta and 13 Jbeta. Clones were sequenced by immunoSEQ multiplex PCR, and TCRdb holds only the in-frame ones, with some missing. This sample has 150,000 to 200,000 clones; approximately 59% occur once, and the top ten carry 2.5% to 3%. Specimen: PBMCs. These receptors were collected from a man aged 35 to 55 in good health and CMV-seronegative.

The genes are TRBV2 and TRBJ2-5, with 7 positions matching TRBD1. Germline V gene sequence: CDR1 SNHLY, CDR2 FYNNEI. V shed 9 bases and J 5 bases; nucleotides not matched to a gene: 6. The CDR3 length is 12 residues. The CDR3 region has the DNA TGTGCCAGACAGGGGATGGGCGAGACCCAGTACTTC. It specifies CARQGMGETQYF.

V is TRBV4-2 and J is TRBJ2-7, with 12 bases identical to TRBD2. Germline V gene lookup returns CDR1 LGHNA and CDR2 YNFKEQ. V dropped 0 bases and J dropped 4; count of bases not matched to a gene: 13. This CDR3 is built from 19 residues. CDR3 amino acids: CASSQEGLAGGGRVYEQYF. As DNA, the CDR3 is TGTGCCAGCAGCCAAGAAGGGCTAGCGGGGGGGGGCCGAGTGTACGAGCAGTACTTC.

This clone was found a few times. The genes are TRBV18 and TRBJ2-5; TRBD2 agrees at 12 bases. The assigned J gene may be wrong: the sequence end matches TRBJ2-7 better. This CDR3 is built from 16 residues. CDR1 is KGHSH and CDR2 is LQKENI in the germline V gene. The CDR3 bases are TGTGCCAGCTCAACTAGCGGGAGGCCCGGAACCAACGAGCAGTACTTC. Translation: CASSTSGRPGTNEQYF.

This clone was recorded a few times. J is TRBJ2-2 and V is TRBV6-5; D is unresolved. With 7 bases removed from V and 7 bases from J, the gap between germline ends came to 7 bases. Per germline, CDR1 MNHEY and CDR2 SVGAGI. The CDR3 sequence is 11 residues long. DNA of the CDR3: TGTGCCAGCACCGAGCACGGGGAGCTGTTTTTT. As protein: CASTEHGELFF.

This sequence joins TRBV11-2 and TRBJ2-3, with 9 nucleotides matching TRBD2. Germline CDR1 is SGHAT and CDR2 is FQNNGV. The V gene end was trimmed by 4 bases and the J gene end by 2 bases; junction bases not matched to a gene: 16. This CDR3 has 19 residues. In nucleotides, the CDR3 is TGTGCCAGCAGCTCCGACTCGGAGCTAGCGGGGCTTTTCACAGATACGCAGTATTTT. Translation: CASSSDSELAGLFTDTQYF. The entire variable domain, with the rest obtained from reference TRBV11-2 and TRBJ2-3, is as follows: EAGVAQSPRYKIIEKRQSVAFWCNPISGHATLYWYQQILGQGPKLLIQFQNNGVVDDSQLPKDRFSAERLKGVDSTLKIQPAKLEDSAVYLCASSSDSELAGLFTDTQYFGPGTRLTVL.

This clone has only a few counts. The V and J genes are TRBV21-1 and TRBJ1-2. TRBV21-1 is flagged as a pseudogene. The CDR3 has 15 residues. The CDR3 nucleotides are TGTGCCAGCAGCAAAAGGAGGGGCGCCGACTATGGCTACACCTTC. Translating gives CASSKRRGADYGYTF.

The chain couples TRBV5-1 to TRBJ2-7; TRBD1 is a possible D gene (5 bases). CDR3 length: 12 amino acids. The V gene lost 4 bases and the J gene lost 5 bases, with 10 bases spanning the gap. The germline gives CDR1 SGHRS, CDR2 YFSETQ. In DNA form, the CDR3 reads TGCGCCAGCAGCCTAAGACAGAACGAGCAGTACTTC. Its translation is CASSLRQNEQYF.

The CDR3 nucleotides are TGTGCCAGCCTAGCTCGGGGGGGTGGCACAGATACGCAGTATTTT. This codes for CASLARGGGTDTQYF. The V and J genes are TRBV27 and TRBJ2-3, with TRBD2 identical over 8 bases. V dropped 8 bases and J dropped 1; count of bases not matched to a gene: 8. The CDR3 consists of 15 residues. The germline V gene encodes CDR1 MNHEY and CDR2 SMNVEV (reference sequence).

The V and J genes are TRBV10-3 and TRBJ2-7; D possibly corresponds to TRBD1 (6 bases). The CDR3 is 15 amino acids. V was cut by 5 bases and J by 0 bases, with 14 bases left in between. Germline CDR1 and CDR2: ENHRY and SYGVKD. The CDR3 nucleotides are TGTGCCATCAGTTGGCCCGGGGACAACTCCTACGAGCAGTACTTC. This sequence encodes CAISWPGDNSYEQYF.

This clone has only a few counts. V is TRBV15 and J is TRBJ2-1; a possible D gene is TRBD2 (6 bases). This CDR3 has 17 residues. The V gene's germline CDR1 is LNHNV and CDR2 YYDKDF (reference sequence). V was cut by 1 base and J by 1 base, with 14 bases left in between. In DNA, the CDR3 is TGTGCCACCAGCAGAGTTGGAGGACTATCGTCCTACAATGAGCAGTTCTTC. Encoded protein: CATSRVGGLSSYNEQFF.

This clone was seen only a few times. The chain joins TRBV27 to TRBJ2-7, with 7 bases fitting TRBD1. V trimming: 6 bases; J trimming: 4 bases; junction bases outside the gene matches: 15. Germline-derived CDR1 and CDR2 are MNHEY and SMNVEV (reference sequence). The CDR3 length is 16 residues. CDR3 nucleotide sequence: TGTGCCAGCAGAGACAGGGCGGCGTCCTATAGGTACGAGCAGTACTTC. Protein sequence: CASRDRAASYRYEQYF.

CDR3 bases: TGTGCCAGCAGGAGAAGCGGCGCTAGCTCCTACAATGAGCAGTTCTTC. It encodes CASRRSGASSYNEQFF. This chain joins TRBV27 and TRBJ2-1, with D maybe TRBD2 (5 bases). This CDR3 spans 16 amino acids. CDR1 and CDR2 (germline): MNHEY, SMNVEV (reference sequence). The V end was cut by 6 bases, the J end by 0 bases, with 15 bases between.

The chain employs TRBV19 and TRBJ2-1; maybe TRBD2 (6 bases). Germline V gene lookup returns CDR1 LNHDA and CDR2 SQIVND (reference sequence). CDR3 size: 16 residues. Trimming removed 7 bases from V and 1 base from J, with 17 bases in between. In nucleotides, the CDR3 is TGTGCCAGTACTACGCAACTCGCGGGATCCTACAATGAGCAGTTCTTC. Its protein product is CASTTQLAGSYNEQFF.

This clone was counted only a few times. This chain joins TRBV7-2 and TRBJ1-1; D gene uncertain. Germline CDR1 reads SGHTA; CDR2 reads FQGNSA. V lost 3 bases and J lost 0, with 11 bases in between. The CDR3 spans 15 residues. This chain's CDR3 is CASSLEAAVNTEAFF. The CDR3 DNA is TGTGCCAGCAGCTTGGAAGCAGCGGTGAACACTGAAGCTTTCTTT.

In its sample, this clone was seen once. The V gene is TRBV5-6, the J gene TRBJ2-5, with 8 nucleotides matching TRBD1. V lost 4 bases to trimming and J lost 2 bases; unmatched junction nucleotides: 7. The CDR3 length is 15 residues. Germline V lookup: CDR1 SGHDT, CDR2 YYEEEE. CDR3 in DNA: TGTGCCAGCAGCAAGGGGACAGGACGGCAAGAGACCCAGTACTTC. It translates to CASSKGTGRQETQYF.

J is TRBJ1-5 and V is TRBV10-3; 9 bases line up with TRBD1. Per germline, CDR1 ENHRY and CDR2 SYGVKD. The length of the CDR3 is 17 residues. V lost 5 bases, J lost 0 bases, and 8 bases stayed unmatched. The CDR3 loop is CAISPGQGVVSNQPQHF. The CDR3 coding sequence is TGTGCCATCAGTCCGGGACAGGGCGTAGTTAGCAATCAGCCCCAGCATTTT.

In this sample, this clone turned up a few times. The V and J genes are TRBV11-2 and TRBJ1-1; D may be TRBD1 (6 bases). The CDR3 sequence is 14 residues long. Trimming left V 3 bases short and J 11 bases short, with 19 bases between. CDR1 and CDR2 (germline): SGHAT, FQNNGV. The CDR3 reads CASSFPIGGKGAFF. The CDR3, as DNA: TGTGCCAGCAGCTTTCCTATAGGGGGTAAGGGTGCTTTCTTT.

In this sample, this clone turned up a few times. J is TRBJ2-1 and V is TRBV4-3, with TRBD2 matching 8 bases. V dropped 0 bases and J dropped 8; count of bases not matched to a gene: 3. This CDR3 is built from 14 residues. Per the germline V gene, CDR1 is LGHNA and CDR2 is YSLEER. CDR3 residues: CASSQELAVHEQFF. CDR3 DNA sequence: TGCGCCAGCAGCCAAGAACTAGCGGTCCATGAGCAGTTCTTC.

The J gene is TRBJ1-1, the V gene TRBV2; D uncertain. The CDR3 loop spans 16 amino acids. V lost 6 bases and J lost 1, with 18 bases in between. Germline CDR1 is SNHLY and CDR2 is FYNNEI. CDR3 coding DNA: TGTGCCAGCAGCCTCCAGGTAGTAGCGGAGAACACTGAAGCTTTCTTT. Translating it yields CASSLQVVAENTEAFF.

The chain couples TRBV4-2 to TRBJ2-3, with no clear D. CDR3 length: 12 amino acids. With 3 bases removed from V and 2 bases from J, the gap between germline ends came to 3 bases. Germline V CDR1 and CDR2: LGHNA, YNFKEQ. In nucleotides, the CDR3 is TGTGCCAGCAGCCACAACACAGATACGCAGTATTTT. Its protein is CASSHNTDTQYF.